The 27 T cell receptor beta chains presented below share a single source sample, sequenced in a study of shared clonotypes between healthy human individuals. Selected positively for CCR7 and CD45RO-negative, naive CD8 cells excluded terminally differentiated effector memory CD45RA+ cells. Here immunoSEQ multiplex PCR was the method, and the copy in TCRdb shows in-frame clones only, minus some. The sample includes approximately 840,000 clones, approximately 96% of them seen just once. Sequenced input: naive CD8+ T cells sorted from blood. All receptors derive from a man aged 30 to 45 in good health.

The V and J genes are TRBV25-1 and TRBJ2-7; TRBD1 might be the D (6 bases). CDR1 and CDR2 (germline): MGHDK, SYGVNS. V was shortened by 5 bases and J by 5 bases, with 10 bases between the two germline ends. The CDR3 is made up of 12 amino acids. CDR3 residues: CASSWGPDEQYF. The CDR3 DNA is TGTGCCAGCAGTTGGGGGCCCGACGAGCAGTACTTC.

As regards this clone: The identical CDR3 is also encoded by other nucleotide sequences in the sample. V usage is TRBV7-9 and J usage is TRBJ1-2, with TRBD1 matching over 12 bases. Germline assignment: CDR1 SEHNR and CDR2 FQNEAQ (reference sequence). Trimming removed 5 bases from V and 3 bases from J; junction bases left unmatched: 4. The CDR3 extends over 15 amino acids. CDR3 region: CASSLGQGADYGYTF. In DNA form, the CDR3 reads TGTGCCAGCAGCCTGGGACAGGGGGCCGACTATGGCTACACCTTC.

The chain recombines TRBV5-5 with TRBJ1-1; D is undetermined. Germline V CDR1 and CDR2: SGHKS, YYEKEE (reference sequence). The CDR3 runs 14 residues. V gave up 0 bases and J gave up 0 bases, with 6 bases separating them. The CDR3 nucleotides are TGTGCCAGCAGCTTGGTCAGACTGAACACTGAAGCTTTCTTT. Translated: CASSLVRLNTEAFF.

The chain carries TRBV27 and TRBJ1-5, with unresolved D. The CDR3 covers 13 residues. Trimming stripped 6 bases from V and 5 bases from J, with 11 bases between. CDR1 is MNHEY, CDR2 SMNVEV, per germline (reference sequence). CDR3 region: CASSPTVHQPQHF. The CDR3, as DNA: TGTGCCAGCAGCCCTACGGTCCATCAGCCCCAGCATTTT.

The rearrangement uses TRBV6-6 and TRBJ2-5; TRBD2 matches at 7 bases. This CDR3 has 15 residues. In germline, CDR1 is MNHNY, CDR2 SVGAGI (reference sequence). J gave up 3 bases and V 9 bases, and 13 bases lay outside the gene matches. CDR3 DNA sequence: TGTGCCAGTAGGAACTGGCGGGAGCCGGAAGAGACCCAGTACTTC. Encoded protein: CASRNWREPEETQYF.

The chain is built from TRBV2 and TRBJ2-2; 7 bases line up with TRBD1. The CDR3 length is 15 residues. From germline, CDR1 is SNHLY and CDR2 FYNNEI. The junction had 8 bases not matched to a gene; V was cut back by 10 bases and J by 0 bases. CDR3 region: CAIRHGTANTGELFF. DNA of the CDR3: TGTGCCATCCGCCACGGGACAGCGAACACCGGGGAGCTGTTTTTT.

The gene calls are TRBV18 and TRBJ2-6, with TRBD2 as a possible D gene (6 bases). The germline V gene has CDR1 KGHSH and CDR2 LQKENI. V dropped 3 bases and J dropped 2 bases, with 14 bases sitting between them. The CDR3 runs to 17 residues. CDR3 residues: CASSPFWEVAGANVLTF. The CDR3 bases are TGTGCCAGCTCACCTTTTTGGGAGGTCGCTGGGGCCAACGTCCTGACTTTC.

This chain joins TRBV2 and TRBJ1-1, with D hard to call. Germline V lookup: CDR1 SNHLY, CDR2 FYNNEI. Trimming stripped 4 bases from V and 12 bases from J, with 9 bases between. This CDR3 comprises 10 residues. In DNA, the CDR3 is TGTGCCAGCAGTGCGGGCCGATCTTTCTTT. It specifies CASSAGRSFF.

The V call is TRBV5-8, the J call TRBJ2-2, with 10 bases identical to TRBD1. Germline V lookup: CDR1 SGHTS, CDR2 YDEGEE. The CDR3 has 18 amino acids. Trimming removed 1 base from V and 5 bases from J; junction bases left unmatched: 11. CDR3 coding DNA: TGTGCCAGCAGCTTGAGGAGGGCCGGGACAGGGGAGACCGGGGAGCTGTTTTTT. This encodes CASSLRRAGTGETGELFF. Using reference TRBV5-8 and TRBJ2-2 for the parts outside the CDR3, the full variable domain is EAGVTQSPTHLIKTRGQQATLRCSPISGHTSVYWYQQALGLGLQFLLWYDEGEERNRGNFPPRFSGRQFPNYSSELNVNALELEDSALYLCASSLRRAGTGETGELFFGEGSRLTVL.

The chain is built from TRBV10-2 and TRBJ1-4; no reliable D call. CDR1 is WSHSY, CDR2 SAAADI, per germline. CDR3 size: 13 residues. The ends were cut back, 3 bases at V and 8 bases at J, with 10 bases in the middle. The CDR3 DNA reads TGCGCCAGCAGTGAATTCGGGGTGGAAAAACTGTTTTTT. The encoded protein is CASSEFGVEKLFF.

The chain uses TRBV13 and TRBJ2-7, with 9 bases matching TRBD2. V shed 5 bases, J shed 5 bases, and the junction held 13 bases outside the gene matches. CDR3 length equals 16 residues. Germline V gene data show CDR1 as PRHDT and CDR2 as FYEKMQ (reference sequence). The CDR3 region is CASSPTWTSARDEQYF. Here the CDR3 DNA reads TGTGCCAGCAGCCCCACTTGGACTAGCGCCCGGGACGAGCAGTACTTC.

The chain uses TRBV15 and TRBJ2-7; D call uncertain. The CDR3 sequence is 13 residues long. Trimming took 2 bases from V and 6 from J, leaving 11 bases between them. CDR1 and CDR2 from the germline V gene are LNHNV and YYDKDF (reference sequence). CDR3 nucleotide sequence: TGTGCCACCAGCAGATTGTCGGGCGCCGAGCAGTACTTC. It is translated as CATSRLSGAEQYF.

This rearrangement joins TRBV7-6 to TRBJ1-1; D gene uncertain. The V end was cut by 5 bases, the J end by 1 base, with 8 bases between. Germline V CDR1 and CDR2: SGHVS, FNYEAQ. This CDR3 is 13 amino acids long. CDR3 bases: TGTGCCAGCAGCCCGGGAGAGAACACTGAAGCTTTCTTT. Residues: CASSPGENTEAFF.

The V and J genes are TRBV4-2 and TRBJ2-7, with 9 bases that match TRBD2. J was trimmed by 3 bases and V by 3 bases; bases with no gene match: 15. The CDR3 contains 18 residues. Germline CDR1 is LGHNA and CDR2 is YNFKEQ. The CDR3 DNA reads TGTGCCAGCAGCCAGGAACCGACTAGCGGCGGGACCGTCTACGAGCAGTACTTC. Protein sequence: CASSQEPTSGGTVYEQYF.

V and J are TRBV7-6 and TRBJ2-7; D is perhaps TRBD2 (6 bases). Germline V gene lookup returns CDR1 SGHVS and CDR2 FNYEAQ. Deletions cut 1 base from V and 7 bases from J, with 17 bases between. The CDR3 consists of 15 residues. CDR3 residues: CASSLGGTGTWEQYF. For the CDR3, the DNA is TGTGCCAGCAGCTTAGGTGGGACTGGGACTTGGGAGCAGTACTTC.

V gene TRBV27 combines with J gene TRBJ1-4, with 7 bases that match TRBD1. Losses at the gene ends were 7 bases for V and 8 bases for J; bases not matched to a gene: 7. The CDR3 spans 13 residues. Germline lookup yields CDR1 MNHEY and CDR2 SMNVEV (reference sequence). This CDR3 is CASTGGLDEKLFF. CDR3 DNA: TGTGCCAGCACAGGGGGGCTAGACGAAAAACTGTTTTTT.

The CDR3 DNA follows: TGTGCCAGTAGTACCACGAGGGGTGGAGAGACCCAGTACTTC. It is translated as CASSTTRGGETQYF. The rearrangement links TRBV19 to TRBJ2-5; either TRBD1 or TRBD2 may fit D (5 bases each). The V end was cut by 4 bases, the J end by 4 bases, with 13 bases between. The CDR3 spans 14 residues. Germline-derived CDR1 and CDR2 are LNHDA and SQIVND (reference sequence).

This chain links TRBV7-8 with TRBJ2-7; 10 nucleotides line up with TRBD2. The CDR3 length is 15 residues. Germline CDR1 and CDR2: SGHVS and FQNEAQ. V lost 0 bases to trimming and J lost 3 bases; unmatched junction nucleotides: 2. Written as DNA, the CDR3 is TGTGCCAGCAGCTTAGCCCTAGCGGGAGTCTACGAGCAGTACTTC. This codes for CASSLALAGVYEQYF.

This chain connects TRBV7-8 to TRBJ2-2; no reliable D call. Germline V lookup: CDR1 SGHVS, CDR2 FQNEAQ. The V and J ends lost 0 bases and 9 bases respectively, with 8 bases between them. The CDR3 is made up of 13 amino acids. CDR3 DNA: TGTGCCAGCAGCTTAGCGTGGAGCCGGGAGCTGTTTTTT. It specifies CASSLAWSRELFF.

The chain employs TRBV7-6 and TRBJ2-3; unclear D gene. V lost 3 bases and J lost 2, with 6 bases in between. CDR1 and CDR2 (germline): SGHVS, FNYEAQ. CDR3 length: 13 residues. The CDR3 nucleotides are TGTGCCAGCAGCTTTCTTAACACAGATACGCAGTATTTT. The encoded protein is CASSFLNTDTQYF.

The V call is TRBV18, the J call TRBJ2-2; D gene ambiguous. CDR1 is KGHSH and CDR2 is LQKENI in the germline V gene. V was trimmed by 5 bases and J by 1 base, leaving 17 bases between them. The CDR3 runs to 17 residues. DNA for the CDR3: TGTGCCAGCTCAGGCAGATCTGAGAAGGGGAACACCGGGGAGCTGTTTTTT. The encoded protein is CASSGRSEKGNTGELFF.

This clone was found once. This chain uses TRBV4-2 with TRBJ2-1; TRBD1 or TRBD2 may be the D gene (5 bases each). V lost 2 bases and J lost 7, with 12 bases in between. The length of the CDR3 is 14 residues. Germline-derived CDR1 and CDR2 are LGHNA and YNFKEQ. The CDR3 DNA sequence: TGTGCCAGCAGCCAATGGGACGGTAATAATGAGCAGTTCTTC. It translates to CASSQWDGNNEQFF.

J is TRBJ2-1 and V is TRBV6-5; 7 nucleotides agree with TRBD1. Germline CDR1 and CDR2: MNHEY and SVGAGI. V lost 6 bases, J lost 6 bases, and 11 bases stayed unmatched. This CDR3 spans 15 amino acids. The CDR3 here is CASRIEEGTANEQFF. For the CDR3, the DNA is TGTGCCAGCAGAATAGAAGAAGGGACAGCCAATGAGCAGTTCTTC.

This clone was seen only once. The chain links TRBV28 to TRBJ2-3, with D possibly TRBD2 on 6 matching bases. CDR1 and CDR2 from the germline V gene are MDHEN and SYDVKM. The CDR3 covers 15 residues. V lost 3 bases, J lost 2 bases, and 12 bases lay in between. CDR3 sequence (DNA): TGTGCCAGCAGTTTGGTCGGGAGTTTCACAGATACGCAGTATTTT. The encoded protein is CASSLVGSFTDTQYF.

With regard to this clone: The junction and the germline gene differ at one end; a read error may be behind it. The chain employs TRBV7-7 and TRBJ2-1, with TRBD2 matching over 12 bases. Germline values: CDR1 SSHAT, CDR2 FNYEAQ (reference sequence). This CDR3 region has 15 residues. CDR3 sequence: CASSLSSGRANEQFF. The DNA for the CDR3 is TGTGCTAGCAGCCTCTCTAGCGGGAGGGCCAATGAGCAGTTCTTC.

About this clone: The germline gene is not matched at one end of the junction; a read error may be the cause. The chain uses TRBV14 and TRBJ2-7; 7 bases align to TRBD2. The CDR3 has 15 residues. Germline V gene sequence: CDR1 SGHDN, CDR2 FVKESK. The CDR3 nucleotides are TGTGCCAGCAGCCAAGTTTCCCTAGCGGAATACGGGCAGTACTTC. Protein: CASSQVSLAEYGQYF. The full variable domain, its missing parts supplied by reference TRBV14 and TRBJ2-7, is EAGVTQFPSHSVIEKGQTVTLRCDPISGHDNLYWYRRVMGKEIKFLLHFVKESKQDESGMPNNRFLAERTGGTYSTLKVQPAELEDSGVYFCASSQVSLAEYGQYFGPGTRLTVT.

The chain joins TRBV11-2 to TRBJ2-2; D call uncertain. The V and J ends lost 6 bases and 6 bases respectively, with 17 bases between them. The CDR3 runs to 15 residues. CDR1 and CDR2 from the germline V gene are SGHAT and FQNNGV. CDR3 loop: CASRAGPYKPGELFF. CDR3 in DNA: TGTGCCAGCAGGGCCGGGCCTTATAAACCCGGGGAGCTGTTTTTT. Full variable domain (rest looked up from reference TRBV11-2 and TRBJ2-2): EAGVAQSPRYKIIEKRQSVAFWCNPISGHATLYWYQQILGQGPKLLIQFQNNGVVDDSQLPKDRFSAERLKGVDSTLKIQPAKLEDSAVYLCASRAGPYKPGELFFGEGSRLTVL.